The present TCR beta chain was sequenced within a study of vaccination and CD4 T cells after COVID-19 (dated by TCRdb to the early 2020s). Concerning the study at large: Every convalescent patient had a positive nasal swab PCR test for SARS-CoV-2, with mild disease in roughly 10 patients and severe disease in one. Post-COVID blood samples were collected from convalescent patients a median of approximately 93 days after diagnosis, with a range of about 35 to 180 days. A few convalescent patients were sampled both early after vaccination (day 14) and late after vaccination (days 161 to 241). Control cultures received a CEFX viral epitope pool as the positive control, an HIV-1 Nef peptide pool as the negative control, or no peptide. Post-vaccine blood samples were obtained a median of around 74 days after the second vaccine dose, with a range of 14 to 241 days. Overlapping spike peptide pools from SARS-CoV-2 and from the common cold coronaviruses HCoV-NL63, HCoV-OC43 and HCoV-229E were used as culture stimuli. Each participant got two doses of either the Pfizer-BioNTech BNT162b2 vaccine (n=8) or the Moderna mRNA-1273 vaccine (n=2). The spike-specific CD4+ TCR repertoire was compared before and after mRNA vaccination in over nine COVID-19 convalescent patients and a few infection-naive healthy vaccine recipients. The convalescent cohort comprised six males and four females, including two Hispanic individuals, seven Caucasians, two Asians and one multiracial person.

Overall study results and their limits: In convalescent patients, a median about 84% of post-vaccine SARS-CoV-2-reactive clones were detected only after vaccination, and vaccine-specific priming was suggested by this finding. Of the vaccine-specific clones found in convalescent patients, nearly all (304 of 307) were mono-reactive for SARS-CoV-2 spike instead of being cross-reactive with common cold coronaviruses. Although the median number of SARS-CoV-2-reactive clonotypes went up from roughly 19 after infection to more than 30 after vaccination, the increase was not significant. The study included relatively few convalescent patients and did not analyze early timepoints after natural infection.

The time point label here, explained by the study, means: late sampling 161 to 241 days after vaccination in a few convalescent patients. What the treatment or condition label conveys for this sample: roughly 11-day PBMC culture with coronavirus spike peptide pools or control peptides (ViraFEST assay). The study used the ViraFEST assay, which expanded antigen-specific T cells with peptide pools and then identified expanded clonotypes by TCR sequencing. The convalescent patients' positive SARS-CoV-2 PCR tests fell between March and December 2020, which was before the Alpha, Beta and Delta variants emerged in the United States. PBMCs were cultured at about 2 million per well in IMDM supplemented with roughly 5% human AB serum and around 10 IU/ml IL-2, with roughly 10 ug/ml peptide pools added. On days 3 and 7, half of the culture medium was replaced with fresh IL-2-containing medium. Once the cells had been in culture for over nine days, the EasySep CD4+ T cell isolation kit was used to isolate CD4+ T cells by negative selection. Ficoll-Paque Plus gradient centrifugation was used to isolate PBMCs from whole blood, and the isolated PBMCs were then either used fresh or cryopreserved at -140C. Each culture condition was generally run in triplicate wells.

According to the germline V gene (reference sequence), CDR1 reads DFQATT and CDR2 reads SNEGSKA. Trimming costs V 3 bases and J 1 base, and their ends lie 14 bases apart. CDR3 length: 15 amino acids, cysteine to phenylalanine. Just the 45-base CDR3 DNA is kept, in frame starting at base 1. The method behind the library was PCR. TCR sequencing of DNA from cultured CD4+ T cells used the Oncomine TCR Beta short-read assay at the Johns Hopkins FTIC core. The QIAamp micro DNA kit was used to extract genomic DNA from the cultured CD4+ T cells. Oncomine TCR Beta libraries made from cultured CD4+ T cells were pooled using unique dual indexes and sequenced on an Illumina iSeq 100. The authors' analysis ran thus. Non-productive sequences were removed, and CDR3s that did not start with C, did not end with F or W, or were shorter than 7 amino acids were discarded. The MANAFEST web application identified antigen-specific clonotypes by comparing peptide-stimulated wells against reference wells and other culture wells. An FDR below 0.05, an odds ratio above 5, and a productive frequency above 0.1% in at least two of three replicate wells were required for clones to be considered positive. A clonotype was classed as cross-reactive if the clonotype showed significant expansion both in SARS-CoV-2 spike wells and in at least one common cold coronavirus spike condition. Levenshtein distances (stringdist) and unrooted phylogenetic trees (ape) in R version 3.6.1 were used to assess CDR3 homology. The public reads were reanalyzed by TCRdb: fastp trimming at Q25, MiXCR alignment, in-frame beta chains only. Records with the same CDR3 protein are collapsed into one entry carrying the most frequent genes and DNA. TCRdb's processing, not the study's, gives the V and J calls here. Across this sample there are 25,000 to 30,000 distinct CDR3 sequences, with 41% seen only once. The ten largest clones capture 5.2% of the sample.

The table lists this clonotype with a few counts. Its antigen remains unidentified. Base quality data are lacking; no much larger clone is found one base away. The sequencing here drew on CD4+ T cells from blood, cultured in vitro, taken about 7 months after SARS-CoV-2 vaccination. The sequence joins TRBV20-1 to TRBJ2-3, and possibly TRBD1, on 7 matching bases. This TCR derives from a human donor who had recovered from COVID-19. The CDR3 loop reads CSARRQGGGTDTQYF. The DNA sequence follows: TGCAGTGCTAGGAGACAGGGAGGTGGCACAGATACGCAGTATTTT.